The source of this TCR beta chain is a study of tumor-infiltrating lymphocytes in primary liver carcinoma. Study in general: Maximum tumor diameters ranged from roughly 4.2 to 11 cm, stage T1-T3 N0M0. Samples had roughly 3.5 to 8 million productive TCRbeta reads, comparable between tissue types.

The CDR3 totals 13 residues. V lost 8 bases to trimming and J lost 0 bases, with 11 bases between them. Germline V CDR1 and CDR2: SGHAT, FQNNGV. Synthesis of TCR beta cDNA was carried out from around 500 ng total RNA with a constant-region primer. Employing slightly modified ARM-PCR, three nested multiplex PCR rounds were run, and these gave rise to the TCR beta libraries. In the first two PCR rounds, TRBV1-TRBV30 forward primers were paired with a C-beta reverse primer, and each round lasted roughly 9 cycles. A single record per CDR3 protein comes from TCRdb applying MiXCR to the multiplex PCR reads. The profile shows some 21,000 distinct CDR3 sequences, about three quarters of them singletons. In its sample, this clonotype was seen once. The source material, roughly 18-30 mg of unsorted bulk tissue, was used to co-extract RNA and DNA. Patients had chronic HBV infection and were treatment-naive. Samples were taken from five separate regions (per tumor).

This clonotype was sampled from a young woman with primary liver carcinoma and hepatitis B virus infection. The sample comprised liver tumor tissue from sampling region 1. Described subset: tumor region T1, superior pole. The chain carries TRBV11-2 and TRBJ2-7, with D tentatively TRBD1 (6 bases). The CDR3, as DNA: TGTGCCAGCCGGGACACCTTCTCCTACGAGCAGTACTTC. Amino acids: CASRDTFSYEQYF. Full variable domain (remainder filled in from reference TRBV11-2 and TRBJ2-7): EAGVAQSPRYKIIEKRQSVAFWCNPISGHATLYWYQQILGQGPKLLIQFQNNGVVDDSQLPKDRFSAERLKGVDSTLKIQPAKLEDSAVYLCASRDTFSYEQYFGPGTRLTVT.